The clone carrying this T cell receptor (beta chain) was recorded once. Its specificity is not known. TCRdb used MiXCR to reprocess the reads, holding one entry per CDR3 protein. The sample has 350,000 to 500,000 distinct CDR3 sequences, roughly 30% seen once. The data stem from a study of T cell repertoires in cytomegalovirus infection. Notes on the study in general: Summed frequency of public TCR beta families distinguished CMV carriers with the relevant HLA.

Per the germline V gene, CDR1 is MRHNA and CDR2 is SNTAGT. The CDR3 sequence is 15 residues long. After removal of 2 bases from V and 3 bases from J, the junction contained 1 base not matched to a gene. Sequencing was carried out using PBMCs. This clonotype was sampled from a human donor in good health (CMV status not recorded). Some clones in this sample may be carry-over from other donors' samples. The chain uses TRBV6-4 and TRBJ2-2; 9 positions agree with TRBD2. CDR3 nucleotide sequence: TGTGCCAGCAGTGACGCGGGGGGGCACACCGGGGAGCTGTTTTTT. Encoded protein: CASSDAGGHTGELFF.